The rows below give T cell receptor beta chains drawn from one sample of a study of T cells in Graves' hyperthyroidism and ophthalmopathy. One entry per CDR3 protein, called by TCRdb with MiXCR from the multiplex PCR reads. In the table there are around 300,000 distinct CDR3 sequences, 13% of which are singletons. Sample: blood. Receptors were obtained from a young woman with Graves' hyperthyroidism that later progressed to Graves' ophthalmopathy. The CDR3 runs from the conserved cysteine through the conserved F or W. D genes are given only for firm matches. The size of a clone is reported for some rows only, either as once, few or many, or as a class for expanded clones.

TRBV7-9	TRBJ2-1	.	.	CASSFKASNAEKNEQFF	TGTGCCAGCAGCTTTAAGGCGTCCAATGCCGAGAAGAATGAGCAGTTCTTC
TRBV20-1	TRBJ1-2	.	many	CSARPQLSSYGYTF	TGCAGTGCTAGACCACAGTTATCAAGCTATGGCTACACCTTC
TRBV3-1	TRBJ2-5	TRBD2	many	CASSQDGREETQYF	TGTGCCAGCAGCCAAGATGGGAGGGAAGAGACCCAGTACTTC
TRBV5-4	TRBJ1-2	TRBD1	.	CASSWPDRVFSGYTF	TGTGCCAGCAGCTGGCCGGACAGGGTTTTCTCTGGCTACACCTTC
TRBV6-1	TRBJ2-2	.	.	CASRSNTGELFF	TGTGCCAGCCGCTCGAACACCGGGGAGCTGTTTTTT
TRBV18	TRBJ2-7	.	many	CASSPVQRRLHYEQYF	TGTGCCAGCTCACCGGTACAGAGACGTCTTCACTACGAGCAGTACTTC
TRBV28	TRBJ2-1	TRBD2	many	CASSFWEAGSYNEQFF	TGTGCCAGCAGTTTTTGGGAAGCGGGATCCTACAATGAGCAGTTCTTC
TRBV2	TRBJ2-3	TRBD1	many	CASNPRTGAADTQYF	TGTGCCAGCAACCCCAGGACAGGGGCCGCAGATACGCAGTATTTT
TRBV28	TRBJ2-7	TRBD1	.	CAWTGAYYEQYF	TGTGCCTGGACAGGGGCCTATTACGAGCAGTACTTC
TRBV27	TRBJ2-7	TRBD2	many	CASSLSPSGTYEQYF	TGTGCCAGCAGTTTATCTCCTAGCGGGACATACGAGCAGTACTTC
TRBV7-9	TRBJ2-3	.	few	CASSPTRTTSTDTQYF	TGTGCCAGCAGCCCGACGCGGACCACTAGCACAGATACGCAGTATTTT
TRBV12-3/TRBV12-4	TRBJ2-7	.	many	CASSFAGAYEQYF	TGTGCCAGCAGTTTTGCCGGCGCCTACGAGCAGTACTTC
TRBV18	TRBJ1-4	.	.	CASSPPGGSNEKLFF	TGTGCCAGCTCACCACCGGGGGGATCTAATGAAAAACTGTTTTTT
TRBV9	TRBJ2-7	.	many	CASSATVQGYEQYF	TGTGCCAGCAGCGCCACGGTACAAGGATACGAGCAGTACTTC
TRBV28	TRBJ2-1	TRBD2	many	CASSLWRLAGSSYNEQFF	TGTGCCAGCAGTTTATGGAGACTAGCGGGCAGCTCCTACAATGAGCAGTTCTTC
TRBV7-8	TRBJ2-3	TRBD2	many	CASSNSGSPTDTQYF	TGTGCCAGCAGCAATAGCGGGAGCCCCACAGATACGCAGTATTTT
TRBV6-2/TRBV6-3	TRBJ1-1	TRBD1	many	CASSPDRGAEAFF	TGTGCCAGCAGCCCGGACAGGGGCGCTGAAGCTTTCTTT
TRBV27	TRBJ1-1	TRBD1	many	CASNSSNRDRKTKMNTEAFF	TGTGCCAGCAACTCATCAAACCGGGACAGGAAAACCAAGATGAACACTGAAGCTTTCTTT
TRBV7-2	TRBJ2-7	.	many	CASSLGGHSAEQYF	TGTGCCAGCAGCTTAGGAGGCCACTCAGCCGAGCAGTACTTC
TRBV19	TRBJ1-2	.	.	CASSISPRGYTF	TGTGCCAGTAGTATAAGCCCCCGAGGCTACACCTTC
TRBV7-7	TRBJ1-1	.	.	CASSQNWGTEAFF	TGTGCTAGCAGCCAAAACTGGGGAACTGAAGCTTTCTTT
TRBV2	TRBJ2-2	.	.	CASILGLMNTGELFF	TGTGCCAGCATCTTGGGGCTTATGAACACCGGGGAGCTGTTTTTT
TRBV4-2	TRBJ2-1	.	.	CASRSTILLFF	TGTGCCAGCAGGTCAACCATCCTTTTGTTCTTC
TRBV6-5	TRBJ1-4	.	once	CSSSYPGQNEKLLF	TGTTCCAGCAGTTACCCTGGACAGAATGAAAAACTGCTTTTT
TRBV3-1	TRBJ2-1	.	many	CASSQSGGSYNEQFF	TGTGCCAGCAGCCAATCAGGTGGATCCTACAATGAGCAGTTCTTC
TRBV10-3	TRBJ1-2	.	few	CAISDRGGDGYTF	TGTGCCATCAGTGACCGGGGAGGAGATGGCTACACCTTC
TRBV7-9	TRBJ1-1	TRBD1	few	CASSRDREEAEAFF	TGTGCCAGCAGTCGAGACAGGGAAGAGGCTGAAGCTTTCTTT
TRBV20-1	TRBJ2-3	.	many	CSARGASTSTDTQYF	TGCAGTGCTAGAGGCGCTAGTACTAGCACAGATACGCAGTATTTT
TRBV11-2	TRBJ2-3	.	many	CASSLRAGPDTQYF	TGTGCCAGCAGCTTGCGAGCGGGCCCAGATACGCAGTATTTT
TRBV13	TRBJ2-1	TRBD2	few	CASSPAGTSGAPREQFF	TGTGCCAGCAGCCCCGCCGGGACTAGCGGGGCCCCCCGGGAGCAGTTCTTC